A single sample gave rise to the 18 T cell receptor beta chains below, sequenced in a study of early T cells in non-severe SARS-CoV-2 infection. TCRdb recomputed calls from the 5' RACE reads with MiXCR, one row per CDR3 protein. The sample carries about 66,000 distinct CDR3 sequences, about 19% recorded once. The specimen comprised whole blood, sampled at baseline. The receptors were sampled from an adult who was a healthcare worker with PCR-confirmed SARS-CoV-2 infection or an uninfected control (not recorded which).

This clonotype occurred many times. The chain combines TRBV30 with TRBJ1-3; no firm D call. The CDR3 length is 13 residues. V lost 7 bases, J lost 7 bases, and 17 bases lay in between. CDR1 is GTSNPN, CDR2 SVGIG, per germline (reference sequence). CDR3 protein: CASERPPANTIYF. DNA for the CDR3: TGTGCCTCCGAGAGGCCCCCTGCTAACACCATATATTTT.

At least ten counts were recorded for this clonotype. This chain joins TRBV7-9 and TRBJ2-1; D is unclear. CDR3 length: 12 residues. Per the germline V gene, CDR1 is SEHNR and CDR2 is FQNEAQ (reference sequence). The V and J ends lost 7 bases and 2 bases respectively, with 6 bases between them. The CDR3 here is CASMGPYNEQFF. DNA of the CDR3: TGTGCCAGCATGGGCCCCTACAATGAGCAGTTCTTC.

This chain joins TRBV12-3 or TRBV12-4 and TRBJ1-6; TRBD1 matches at 8 bases. After removal of 7 bases from V and 8 bases from J, the junction contained 4 bases not matched to a gene. The CDR3 covers 13 residues. CDR3 DNA: TGTGCCAGCACGAGGGACAGGCATTCACCCCTCCACTTT. It encodes CASTRDRHSPLHF.

V gene TRBV10-3 combines with J gene TRBJ2-2, with D unclear. CDR1 and CDR2 (germline): ENHRY, SYGVKD. The V and J ends lost 3 bases and 7 bases respectively, with 6 bases between them. The CDR3 is 12 residues long. The CDR3 nucleotides are TGTGCCATCAGTGAAATCGTCGGGGAGCTGTTTTTT. The encoded protein is CAISEIVGELFF.

This clonotype has a count of ten or more. This sequence joins TRBV5-1 and TRBJ1-1; 10 bases agree with TRBD1. CDR3 length: 17 amino acids. V lost 4 bases, J lost 4 bases, and 13 bases stayed unmatched. Looked up from germline, CDR1 is SGHRS and CDR2 is YFSETQ. The CDR3 DNA sequence: TGCGCCAGCAGCCCCCCCGGGACAGGGGACGGGGGCACTGAAGCTTTCTTT. Protein product: CASSPPGTGDGGTEAFF.

This clonotype was detected ten times or more. The chain has TRBV25-1 and TRBJ2-7; the D gene is possibly TRBD1 (5 bases). V was pared by 5 bases and J by 5 bases, with 16 bases between. Per germline, CDR1 MGHDK and CDR2 SYGVNS. The length of the CDR3 is 14 residues. Here the CDR3 DNA reads TGTGCCAGCAGTAAGGGCCAGGGAATAAACGAGCAGTACTTC. Its protein is CASSKGQGINEQYF.

This clonotype came up many times. The rearrangement uses TRBV11-2 and TRBJ2-3, with 9 bases lining up with TRBD2. Looked up from germline, CDR1 is SGHAT and CDR2 is FQNNGV. J lost 3 bases, V lost 6 bases, and 7 bases had no gene match. The length of the CDR3 is 15 residues. CDR3 coding DNA: TGTGCCAGCAGTAGAGCGGGGGGACGAACAGATACGCAGTATTTT. It translates to CASSRAGGRTDTQYF.

The chain employs TRBV5-1 and TRBJ1-1; 7 bases are a match to TRBD1. Germline V CDR1 and CDR2: SGHRS, YFSETQ. The length of the CDR3 is 14 residues. Trimming took 4 bases from V and 1 from J; bases not matched to a gene: 4. This CDR3 is CASSLQGPNTEAFF. CDR3 nucleotides: TGCGCCAGCAGCCTACAGGGGCCGAACACTGAAGCTTTCTTT.

This clonotype was found a few times. The CDR3 protein is CSVGLAGDTDTQYF. The CDR3 bases are TGCAGCGTTGGACTAGCGGGGGACACAGATACGCAGTATTTT. The chain is built from TRBV29-1 and TRBJ2-3; 12 nucleotides align to TRBD2. The V gene's germline CDR1 is SQVTM and CDR2 ANQGSEA. This CDR3 is 14 amino acids long. V trimming: 4 bases; J trimming: 2 bases; junction bases outside the gene matches: 1.

The gene calls are TRBV4-1 and TRBJ2-2; 9 positions agree with TRBD2. Trimming at V came to 6 bases and at J to 9 bases, leaving 17 bases not matched to a gene. Germline-derived CDR1 and CDR2 are MGHRA and YSYEKL. The CDR3 has 17 amino acids. The chain's CDR3 is CASRSHLSGGLSRELFF. For the CDR3, the DNA is TGCGCCAGCAGATCTCACCTCAGCGGGGGGCTTAGTCGGGAGCTGTTTTTT.

This CDR3 is CSVATVTNEKLFF. Written as DNA, the CDR3 is TGCAGCGTTGCTACAGTAACTAATGAAAAACTGTTTTTT. The V gene is TRBV29-1, the J gene TRBJ1-4, with D unclear. Germline-derived CDR1 and CDR2 are SQVTM and ANQGSEA. This CDR3 is built from 13 residues. The V end was cut by 4 bases, the J end by 1 base, with 7 bases between.

This clonotype was seen more than once but under ten times. V usage is TRBV7-9 and J usage is TRBJ1-6; 8 nucleotides line up with TRBD1. J lost 7 bases, V lost 5 bases, and 1 base had no gene match. The CDR3 contains 13 residues. CDR1 is SEHNR and CDR2 is FQNEAQ in the germline V gene (reference sequence). The chain's CDR3 is CASSRQGNSPLHF. The CDR3 nucleotides are TGTGCCAGCAGCCGACAGGGGAATTCACCCCTCCACTTT.

This sequence joins TRBV6-1 and TRBJ1-5, with D maybe TRBD1 (5 bases). The ends were cut back, 2 bases at V and 0 bases at J, with 11 bases in the middle. CDR1 is MNHNS and CDR2 is SASEGT in the germline V gene. The CDR3 contains 16 residues. For the CDR3, the DNA is TGTGCCAGCAGTGAATGGGGGGTGTATAGCAATCAGCCCCAGCATTTT. It yields the protein CASSEWGVYSNQPQHF.

This clonotype is a singleton in its sample. The V gene is TRBV7-9, the J gene TRBJ2-7; D may be TRBD1 (6 bases). The CDR3 spans 13 residues. V lost 5 bases and J lost 7, with 15 bases in between. Germline CDR1 SEHNR, CDR2 FQNEAQ (reference sequence). The CDR3 loop reads CASSLPGAQEQYF. In nucleotides, the CDR3 is TGTGCCAGCAGCCTCCCAGGGGCTCAAGAGCAGTACTTC.

This clonotype was counted a few times. V gene TRBV29-1 combines with J gene TRBJ2-3, with 8 positions matching TRBD1. This CDR3 comprises 15 residues. V lost 0 bases and J lost 1; bases outside the gene matches: 3. Germline V gene data show CDR1 as SQVTM and CDR2 as ANQGSEA. CDR3 DNA sequence: TGCAGCGTTGAAGATAGGGGACAGGGCACAGATACGCAGTATTTT. Amino acid sequence: CSVEDRGQGTDTQYF.

This clonotype was detected a few times. The V call is TRBV29-1, the J call TRBJ1-2; 8 bases are a match to TRBD1. The CDR3 totals 13 residues. Germline values: CDR1 SQVTM, CDR2 ANQGSEA. V lost 5 bases and J lost 6; bases outside the gene matches: 8. The DNA for the CDR3 is TGCAGCGTTAAGGGACAGGTCCCCGATGGCTACACCTTC. Translation gives CSVKGQVPDGYTF.

This clonotype was detected a few times. The CDR3 protein is CASSLQGGYGYTF. As DNA, the CDR3 is TGTGCCAGCAGCTTACAGGGGGGCTATGGCTACACCTTC. The genes are TRBV7-9 and TRBJ1-2, with 7 bases matching TRBD1. CDR1 is SEHNR, CDR2 FQNEAQ, per germline (reference sequence). The CDR3 length is 13 residues. The ends lost 2 bases at V and 4 bases at J; junction bases unmatched: 1.

This clonotype has a handful of counts. The gene calls are TRBV7-9 and TRBJ1-1, with D possibly being TRBD1 (6 bases). V lost 5 bases and J lost 5, with 9 bases in between. The CDR3 consists of 12 residues. Germline CDR1 SEHNR, CDR2 FQNEAQ (reference sequence). The CDR3 spells CASSIQGTEAFF. CDR3 coding DNA: TGTGCCAGCAGCATCCAGGGGACTGAAGCTTTCTTT. The variable domain in full, completed from reference TRBV7-9 and TRBJ1-1, reads DTGVSQNPRHKITKRGQNVTFRCDPISEHNRLYWYRQTLGQGPEFLTYFQNEAQLEKSRLLSDRFSAERPKGSFSTLEIQRTEQGDSAMYLCASSIQGTEAFFGQGTRLTVV.